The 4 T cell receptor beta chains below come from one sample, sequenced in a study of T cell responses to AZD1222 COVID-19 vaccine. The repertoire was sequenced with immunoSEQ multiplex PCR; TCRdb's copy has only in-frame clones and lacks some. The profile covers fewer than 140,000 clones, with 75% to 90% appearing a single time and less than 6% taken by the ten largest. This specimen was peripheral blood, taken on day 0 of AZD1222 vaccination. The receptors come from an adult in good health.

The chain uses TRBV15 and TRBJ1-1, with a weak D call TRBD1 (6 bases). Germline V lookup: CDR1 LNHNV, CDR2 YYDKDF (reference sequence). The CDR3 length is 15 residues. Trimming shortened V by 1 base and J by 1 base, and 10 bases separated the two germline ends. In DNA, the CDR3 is TGTGCCACCAGCAGAGGGGGACAAGGGAACACTGAAGCTTTCTTT. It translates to CATSRGGQGNTEAFF.

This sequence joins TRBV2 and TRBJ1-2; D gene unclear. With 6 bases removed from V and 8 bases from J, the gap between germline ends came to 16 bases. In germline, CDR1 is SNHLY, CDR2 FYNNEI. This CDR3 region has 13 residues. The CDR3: CASSPTEIYGYTF. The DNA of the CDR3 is TGTGCCAGCAGCCCGACCGAGATTTACGGCTACACCTTC.

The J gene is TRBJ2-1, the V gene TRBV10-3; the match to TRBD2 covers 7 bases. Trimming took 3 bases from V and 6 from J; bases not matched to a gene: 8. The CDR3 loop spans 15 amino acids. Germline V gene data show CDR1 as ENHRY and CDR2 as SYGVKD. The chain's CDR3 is CAISDSAGAGNEQFF. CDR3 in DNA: TGTGCCATCAGTGATTCGGCGGGAGCCGGCAATGAGCAGTTCTTC.

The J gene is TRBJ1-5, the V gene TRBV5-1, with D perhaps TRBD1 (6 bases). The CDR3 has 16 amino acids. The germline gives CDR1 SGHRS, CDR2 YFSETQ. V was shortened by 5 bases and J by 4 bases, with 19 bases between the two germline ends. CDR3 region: CASRVGAGGLNQPQHF. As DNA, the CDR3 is TGCGCCAGCAGGGTTGGGGCGGGGGGCCTGAATCAGCCCCAGCATTTT.